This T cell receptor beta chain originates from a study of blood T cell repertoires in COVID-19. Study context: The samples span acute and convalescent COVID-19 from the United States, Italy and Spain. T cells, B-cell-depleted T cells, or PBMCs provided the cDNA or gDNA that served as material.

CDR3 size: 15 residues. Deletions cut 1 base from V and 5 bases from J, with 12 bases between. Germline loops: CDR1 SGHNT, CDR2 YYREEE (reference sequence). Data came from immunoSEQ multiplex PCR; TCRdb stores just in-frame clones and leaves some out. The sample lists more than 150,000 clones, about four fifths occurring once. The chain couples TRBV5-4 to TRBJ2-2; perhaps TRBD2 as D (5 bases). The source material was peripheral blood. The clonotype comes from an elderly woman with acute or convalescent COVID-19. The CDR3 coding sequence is TGTGCCAGCAGCTTGAGTGGGCGGAGGACCGGGGAGCTGTTTTTT. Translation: CASSLSGRRTGELFF.